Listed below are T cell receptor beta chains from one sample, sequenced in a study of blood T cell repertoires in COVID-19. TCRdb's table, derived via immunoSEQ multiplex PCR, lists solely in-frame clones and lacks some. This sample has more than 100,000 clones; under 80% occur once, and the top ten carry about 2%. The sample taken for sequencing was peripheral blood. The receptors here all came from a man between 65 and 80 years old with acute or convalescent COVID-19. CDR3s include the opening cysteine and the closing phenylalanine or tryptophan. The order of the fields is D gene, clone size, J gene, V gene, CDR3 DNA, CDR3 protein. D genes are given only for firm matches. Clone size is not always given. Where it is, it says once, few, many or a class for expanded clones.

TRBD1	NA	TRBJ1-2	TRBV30	TGTGCCTGGAGGCTGGACAGGGCCCTCTATGGCTACACCTTC	CAWRLDRALYGYTF
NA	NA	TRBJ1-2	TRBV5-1	TGCGCCAGCAGCTTGCACGACACCCTATATGGCTACACCTTC	CASSLHDTLYGYTF
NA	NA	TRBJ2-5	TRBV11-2	TGTGCCAGCAGCTTAGATCCGGGTCTGGAGACCCAGTACTTC	CASSLDPGLETQYF
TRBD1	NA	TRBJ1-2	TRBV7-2	TGTGCCAGCAGCTCCATCGACAGGGGGGCTGGCTACACCTTC	CASSSIDRGAGYTF
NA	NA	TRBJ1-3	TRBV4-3	TGCGCCAGCAGCCAATCGAGCATAGGAAACACCATATATTTT	CASSQSSIGNTIYF
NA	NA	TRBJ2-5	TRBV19	TGTGCCAGTTCGACTACGGGTGGGGAGACCCAGTACTTC	CASSTTGGETQYF
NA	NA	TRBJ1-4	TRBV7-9	TGTGCCAGCAGCTTAGGTCAGGGAAGAGAAAAACTGTTTTTT	CASSLGQGREKLFF
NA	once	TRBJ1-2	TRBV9	TGTGCCAGCAGATCAAAGGGAGGGGATGGCTACACCTTC	CASRSKGGDGYTF
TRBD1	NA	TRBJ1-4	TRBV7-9	TGTGCCAGCAGCTATCCGGGACAGTCTTATGAAAAACTGTTTTTT	CASSYPGQSYEKLFF
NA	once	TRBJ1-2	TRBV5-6	TGTGCCAGCAGCGGCCTCACAACAGGGTCGAACTATGGCTACACCTTC	CASSGLTTGSNYGYTF
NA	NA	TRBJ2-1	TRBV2	TGTGCCAGCACAGAATACAATGAGCAGTTCTTC	CASTEYNEQFF
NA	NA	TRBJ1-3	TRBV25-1	TGTGCCAGCGCGGCAGTGGGGAGGAATGGAAACACCATATATTTT	CASAAVGRNGNTIYF
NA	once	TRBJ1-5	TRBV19	TGTGCCAGTAGGAGGGCCTGGGAAGGGATAGGTCAGCCCCAGCATTTT	CASRRAWEGIGQPQHF
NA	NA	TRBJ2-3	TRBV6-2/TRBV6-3	TGTGCCAGCAGTCGGGACTCGCAGGATACGCAGTATTTT	CASSRDSQDTQYF
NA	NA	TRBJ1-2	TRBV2	TGTGCCAGCCTTGGGGGCCAAGGGGGCTACACCTTC	CASLGGQGGYTF
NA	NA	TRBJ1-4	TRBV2	TGTGCCAGCATTAATCTACAGGGTGAAAAACTGTTTTTT	CASINLQGEKLFF
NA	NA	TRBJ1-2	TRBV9	TGTGCCAGCAGCGTGGGGGGTACTAACTATGGCTACACCTTC	CASSVGGTNYGYTF
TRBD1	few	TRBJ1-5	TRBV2	TGTGCCAGCTCAAGGACAGGCCTTCAGCCCCAGCATTTT	CASSRTGLQPQHF
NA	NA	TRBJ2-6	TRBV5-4	TGTGCCAGCAGCCCGTACGAGAGCTCTGGGGCCAACGTCCTGACTTTC	CASSPYESSGANVLTF
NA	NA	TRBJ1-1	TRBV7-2	TGTGCCAGCAGCTTAACTCAGGGGAACACTGAAGCTTTCTTT	CASSLTQGNTEAFF
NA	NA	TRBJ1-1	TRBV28	TGTGCCAGCAGTTTAGGGGGGGGCGGCACTGAAGCTTTCTTT	CASSLGGGGTEAFF
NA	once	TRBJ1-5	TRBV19	TGTGCCAGTAGTCTGCGAAATCAGCCCCAGCATTTT	CASSLRNQPQHF
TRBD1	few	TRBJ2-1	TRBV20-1	TGCAGTCGGCAGGGGGACAATGAGCAGTTCTTC	CSRQGDNEQFF